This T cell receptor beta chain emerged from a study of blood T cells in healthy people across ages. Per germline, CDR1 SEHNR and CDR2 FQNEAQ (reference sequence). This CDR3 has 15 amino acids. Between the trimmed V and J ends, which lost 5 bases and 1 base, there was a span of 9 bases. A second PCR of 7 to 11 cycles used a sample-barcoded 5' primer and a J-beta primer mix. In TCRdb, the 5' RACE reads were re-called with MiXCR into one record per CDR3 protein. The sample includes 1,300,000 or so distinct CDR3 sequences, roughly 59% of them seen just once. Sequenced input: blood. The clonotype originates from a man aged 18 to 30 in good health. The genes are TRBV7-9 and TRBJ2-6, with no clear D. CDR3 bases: TGTGCCAGCAGCCGCCGGATTTCTGGGGCCAACGTCCTGACTTTC. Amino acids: CASSRRISGANVLTF.